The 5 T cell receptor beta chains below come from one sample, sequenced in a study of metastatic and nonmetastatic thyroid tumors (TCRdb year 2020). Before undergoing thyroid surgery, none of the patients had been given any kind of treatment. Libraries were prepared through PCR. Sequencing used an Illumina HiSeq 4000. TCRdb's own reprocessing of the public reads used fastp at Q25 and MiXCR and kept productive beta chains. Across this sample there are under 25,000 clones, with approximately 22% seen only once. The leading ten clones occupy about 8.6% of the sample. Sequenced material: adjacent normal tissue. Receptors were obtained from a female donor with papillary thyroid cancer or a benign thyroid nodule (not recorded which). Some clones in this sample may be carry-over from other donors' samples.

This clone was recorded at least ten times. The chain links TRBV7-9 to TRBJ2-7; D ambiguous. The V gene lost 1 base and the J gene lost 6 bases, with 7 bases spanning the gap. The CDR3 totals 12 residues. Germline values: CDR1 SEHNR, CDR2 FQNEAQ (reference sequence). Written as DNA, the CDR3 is TGTGCCAGCAGCTTAGGGTCCGGCGAGCAGTACTTC. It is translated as CASSLGSGEQYF.

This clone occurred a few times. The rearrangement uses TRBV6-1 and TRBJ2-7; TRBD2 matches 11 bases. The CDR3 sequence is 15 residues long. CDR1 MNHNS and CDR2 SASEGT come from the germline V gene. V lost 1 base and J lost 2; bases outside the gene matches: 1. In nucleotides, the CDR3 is TGTGCCAGCAGTGAAGAGGGACTAGCGGCCTACGAGCAGTACTTC. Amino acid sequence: CASSEEGLAAYEQYF.

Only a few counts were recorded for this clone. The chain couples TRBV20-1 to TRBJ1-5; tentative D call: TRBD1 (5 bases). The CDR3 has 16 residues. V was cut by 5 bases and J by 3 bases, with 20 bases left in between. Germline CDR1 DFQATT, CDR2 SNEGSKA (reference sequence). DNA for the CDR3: TGCAGTGCTCGAAGACGGGGGGAGTTAGTCAATCAGCCCCAGCATTTT. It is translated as CSARRRGELVNQPQHF.

This CDR3 is CASSVRGDNEQFF. DNA of the CDR3: TGTGCCAGTAGCGTACGGGGGGACAATGAGCAGTTCTTC. This sequence joins TRBV12-3 or TRBV12-4 and TRBJ2-1; the match to TRBD2 covers 7 bases. V trimming: 9 bases; J trimming: 5 bases; junction bases outside the gene matches: 7. The CDR3 totals 13 residues.

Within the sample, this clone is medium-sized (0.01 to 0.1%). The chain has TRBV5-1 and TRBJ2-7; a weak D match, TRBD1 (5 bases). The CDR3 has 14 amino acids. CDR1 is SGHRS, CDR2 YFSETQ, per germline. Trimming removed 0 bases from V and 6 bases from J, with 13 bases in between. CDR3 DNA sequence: TGCGCCAGCAGCTTGGTCAGGGTGGAAAGCGAGCAGTACTTC. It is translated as CASSLVRVESEQYF.